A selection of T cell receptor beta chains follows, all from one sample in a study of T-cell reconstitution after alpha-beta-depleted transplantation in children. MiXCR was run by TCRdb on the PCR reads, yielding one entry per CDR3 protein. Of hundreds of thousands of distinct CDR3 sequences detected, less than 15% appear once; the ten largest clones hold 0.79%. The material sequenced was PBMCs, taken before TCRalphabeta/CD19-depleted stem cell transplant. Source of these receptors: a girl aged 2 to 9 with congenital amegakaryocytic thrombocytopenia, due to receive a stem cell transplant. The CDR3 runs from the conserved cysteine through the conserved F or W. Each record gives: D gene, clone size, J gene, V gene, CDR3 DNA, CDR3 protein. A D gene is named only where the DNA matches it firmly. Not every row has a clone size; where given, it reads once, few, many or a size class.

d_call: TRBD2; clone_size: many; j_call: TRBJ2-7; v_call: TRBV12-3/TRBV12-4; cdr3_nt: TGTGCCAGCAGCCACGGACTAGCGACGTACGAGCAGTACTTC; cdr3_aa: CASSHGLATYEQYF
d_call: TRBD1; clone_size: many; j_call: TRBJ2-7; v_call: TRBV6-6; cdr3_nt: TGTGCCAGCAGTTACGAAACAGGGGGAAGGCAGTACTTC; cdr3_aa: CASSYETGGRQYF
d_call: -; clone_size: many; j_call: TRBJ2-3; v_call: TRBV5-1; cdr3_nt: TGCGCCAGCAGCTTGCCCGGCGGGAAATCAAACCCTAGCACAGATACGCAGTATTTT; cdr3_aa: CASSLPGGKSNPSTDTQYF
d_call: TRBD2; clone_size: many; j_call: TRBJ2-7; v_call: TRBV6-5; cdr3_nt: TGTGCCAGCAGTTACTCGGGACAAGCGGGAGTCGACGAGCAGTACTTC; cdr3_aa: CASSYSGQAGVDEQYF
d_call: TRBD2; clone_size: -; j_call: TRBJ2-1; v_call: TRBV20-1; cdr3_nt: TGCAGTGCTAATCGGGGCGGGAGTAATGAGCAGTTCTTC; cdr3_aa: CSANRGGSNEQFF
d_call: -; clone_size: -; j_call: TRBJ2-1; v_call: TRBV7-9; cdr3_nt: TGTGCCAGCAGCTTAGTCTTCCCTGAGCAGTTCTTC; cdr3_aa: CASSLVFPEQFF
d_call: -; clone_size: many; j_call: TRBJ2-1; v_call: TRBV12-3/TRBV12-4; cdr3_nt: TGTGCCAGCAGCAAGACTCCACGCTCCTACAATGAGCAGTTCTTC; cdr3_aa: CASSKTPRSYNEQFF
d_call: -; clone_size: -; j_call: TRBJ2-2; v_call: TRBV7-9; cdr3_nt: TGTGCCACCCAACCGGGACTTCTCACCGGGGAGCTGTTTTTT; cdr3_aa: CATQPGLLTGELFF
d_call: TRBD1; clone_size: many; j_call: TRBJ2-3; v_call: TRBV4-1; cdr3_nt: TGCGCCAGCAGCCAGGGGACAGCGGCAGTCACAGATACGCAGTATTTT; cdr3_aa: CASSQGTAAVTDTQYF
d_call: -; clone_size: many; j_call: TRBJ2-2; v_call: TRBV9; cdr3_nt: TGTGCCAGCAGCGCCCAAAACTATGGAACCACCGGGGAGCTGTTTTTT; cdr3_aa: CASSAQNYGTTGELFF
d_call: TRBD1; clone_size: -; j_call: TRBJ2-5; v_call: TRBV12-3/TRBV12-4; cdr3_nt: TGTGCCAGCAGCCCTGGACAGGGCAGCGAGACCCAGTACTTC; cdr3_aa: CASSPGQGSETQYF
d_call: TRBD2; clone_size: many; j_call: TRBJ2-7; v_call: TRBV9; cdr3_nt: TGTGCCAGCAGCGTAGCGGTAGTAGTGAGGAGGCTAGCGGAACAATACGAGCAGTACTTC; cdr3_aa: CASSVAVVVRRLAEQYEQYF
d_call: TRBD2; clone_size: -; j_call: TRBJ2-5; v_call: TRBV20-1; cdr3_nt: TGCAGTGCTAGAAAAACCGGGACTAGCGGGGGCAACCAAGAGACCCAGTACTTC; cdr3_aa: CSARKTGTSGGNQETQYF
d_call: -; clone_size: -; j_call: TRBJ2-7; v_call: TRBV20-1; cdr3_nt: TGCAGTGCTAGAGCGGGGAGATTCCTCTACGAGCAGTACTTC; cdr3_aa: CSARAGRFLYEQYF
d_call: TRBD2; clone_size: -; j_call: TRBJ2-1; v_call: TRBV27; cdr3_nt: TGTGCCAGCAGTTTAAATCCTAGCGGGAGGGTTGATGAGCAGTTCTTC; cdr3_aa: CASSLNPSGRVDEQFF
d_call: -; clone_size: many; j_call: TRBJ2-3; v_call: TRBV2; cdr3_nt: TGTGCCAGCAGTGGTACTAGGATTAGCACAGATACGCAGTATTTT; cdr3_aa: CASSGTRISTDTQYF
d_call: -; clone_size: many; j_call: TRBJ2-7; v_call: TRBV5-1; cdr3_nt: TGCGCCTGCCAACAATCGCCGTCACTCTACGAGCAGTACTTC; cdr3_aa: CACQQSPSLYEQYF
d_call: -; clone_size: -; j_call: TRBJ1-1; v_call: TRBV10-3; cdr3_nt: TGTGCCATCAGGGAGGAGACAGTGAACACTGAAGCTTTCTTT; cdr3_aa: CAIREETVNTEAFF
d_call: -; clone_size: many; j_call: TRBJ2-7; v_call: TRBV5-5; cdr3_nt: TGTGCCAGCAGCCTCTCATCGAGGACCGAGCAGTACTTC; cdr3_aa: CASSLSSRTEQYF
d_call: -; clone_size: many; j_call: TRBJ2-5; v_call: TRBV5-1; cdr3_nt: TGCGCCAGCAGGGGTAGACCGGACCCCCAAGAGACCCAGTACTTC; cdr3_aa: CASRGRPDPQETQYF
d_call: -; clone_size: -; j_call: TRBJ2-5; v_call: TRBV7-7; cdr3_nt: TGTGCCAGCAGCTTGAGCCCTCGGGGGACCCAGTACTTC; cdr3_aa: CASSLSPRGTQYF
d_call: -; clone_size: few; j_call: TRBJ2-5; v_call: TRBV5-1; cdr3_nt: TGCGCCAGCAGCTTGATCCGGGGGAGGAAAAGCGCCTTAAACCAAGAGACCCAGTACTTC; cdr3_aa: CASSLIRGRKSALNQETQYF
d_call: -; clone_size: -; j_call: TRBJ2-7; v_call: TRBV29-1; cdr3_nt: TGCAGCGCCCTCCGGGACTTAGCTTCCTACGAGCAGTACTTC; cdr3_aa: CSALRDLASYEQYF
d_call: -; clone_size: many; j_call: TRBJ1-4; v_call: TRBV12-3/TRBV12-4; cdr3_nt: TGTGCCAGCAGTTTCGGAGGGTTTGGAACTAATGAAAAACTGTTTTTT; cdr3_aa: CASSFGGFGTNEKLFF
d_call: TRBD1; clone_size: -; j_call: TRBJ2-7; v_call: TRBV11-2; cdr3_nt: TGTGCCAGCAGCTCCCGGACAGGCCAGACTTACCACGAGCAGTACTTC; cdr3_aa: CASSSRTGQTYHEQYF
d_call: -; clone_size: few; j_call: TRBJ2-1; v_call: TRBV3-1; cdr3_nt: TGTGCCAGCAGCCAAGACGCGGGGCCCTACAATGAGCAGTTCTTC; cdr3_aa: CASSQDAGPYNEQFF
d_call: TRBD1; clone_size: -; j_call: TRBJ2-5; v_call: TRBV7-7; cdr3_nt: TGTGCTAGCAGCTTAGCCTCCGGGACAGGGGTTTTGGAGACCCAGTACTTC; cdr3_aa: CASSLASGTGVLETQYF
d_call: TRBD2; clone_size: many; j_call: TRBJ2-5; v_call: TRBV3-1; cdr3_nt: TGTGCCAGCAGCCAAGAGACGGGAGGCAAGACCCAGTACTTC; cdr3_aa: CASSQETGGKTQYF
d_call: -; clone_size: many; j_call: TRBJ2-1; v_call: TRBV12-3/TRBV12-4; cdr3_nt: TGTGCCAGCAGTTTAGTTTTCACGGTTGAGCAGTTCTTC; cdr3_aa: CASSLVFTVEQFF
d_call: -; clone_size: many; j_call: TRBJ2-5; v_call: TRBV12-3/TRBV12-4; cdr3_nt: TGTGCCAGCACTTCGTTTGCGGACCAAGAGACCCAGTACTTC; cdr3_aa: CASTSFADQETQYF
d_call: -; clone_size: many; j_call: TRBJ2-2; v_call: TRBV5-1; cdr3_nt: TGCGCCAGCAGCTTGGGAGCTACTAGTACGGACACCGGGGAGCTGTTTTTT; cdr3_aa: CASSLGATSTDTGELFF
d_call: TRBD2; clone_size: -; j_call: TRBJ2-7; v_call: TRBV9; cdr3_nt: TGTGCCAGCAGCTCAGGACTAGTCTACGAGCAGTACTTC; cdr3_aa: CASSSGLVYEQYF
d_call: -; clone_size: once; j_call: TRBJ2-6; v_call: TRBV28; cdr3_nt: TGTGCCAGCAGACCCCCCTACAGGGTCAAAACCTCTGGGGCCAACGTCCTGACTTTC; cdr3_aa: CASRPPYRVKTSGANVLTF
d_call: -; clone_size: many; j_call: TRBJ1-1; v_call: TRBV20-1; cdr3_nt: TGCAGTGCCCCCATTCGGGGGACCACTGAAGCTTTCTTT; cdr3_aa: CSAPIRGTTEAFF
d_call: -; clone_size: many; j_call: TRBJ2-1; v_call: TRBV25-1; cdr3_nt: TGTGCCAGCAGTGGGACACTGGGGATCCATGAGCAGTTCTTC; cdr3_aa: CASSGTLGIHEQFF
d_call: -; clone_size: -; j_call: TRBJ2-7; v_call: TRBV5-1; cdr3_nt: TGCGCCAGCAGCTTGGAAAGATCGCGAGACGAGCAGTACTTC; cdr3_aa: CASSLERSRDEQYF
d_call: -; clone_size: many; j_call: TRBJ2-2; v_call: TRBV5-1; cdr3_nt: TGCGCCAGCAGCTTGGCTCCGGGAGAAAACACCGGGGAGCTGTTTTTT; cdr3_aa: CASSLAPGENTGELFF
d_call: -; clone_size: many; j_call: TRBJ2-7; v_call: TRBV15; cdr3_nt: TGTGCCACCAGCAGAGAATACCAAACGGACGAGCAGTACTTC; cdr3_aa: CATSREYQTDEQYF
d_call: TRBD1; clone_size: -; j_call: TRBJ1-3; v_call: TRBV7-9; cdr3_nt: TGTGCCAGCAGCTCGGGACAGCCTGGAAACACCATATATTTT; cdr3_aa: CASSSGQPGNTIYF
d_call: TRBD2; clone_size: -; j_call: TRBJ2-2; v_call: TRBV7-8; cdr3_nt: TGTGCCAGCAGCTTAGCTAGCGGGAGTATAAACACCGGGGAGCTGTTTTTT; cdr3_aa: CASSLASGSINTGELFF
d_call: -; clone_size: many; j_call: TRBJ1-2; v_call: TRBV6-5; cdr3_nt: TGTGCCAGCAGTTACGGTGCCAGGGGAAACTATGGCTACACCTTC; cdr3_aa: CASSYGARGNYGYTF
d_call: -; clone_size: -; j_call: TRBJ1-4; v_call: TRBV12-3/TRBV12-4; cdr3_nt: TGTGCCAGCAGTTTATCTGGGGGCGCGAGGGCAGGCGAAAAACTGTTTTTT; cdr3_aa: CASSLSGGARAGEKLFF
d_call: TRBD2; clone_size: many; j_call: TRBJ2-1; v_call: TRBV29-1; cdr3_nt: TGCAGCGTTGACGTAGCGGGGGGCTATAATGAGCAGTTCTTC; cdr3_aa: CSVDVAGGYNEQFF
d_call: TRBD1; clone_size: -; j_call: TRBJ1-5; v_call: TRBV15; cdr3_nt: TGTGCCACCAGCAGAGCTACAGGGGACAATCAGCCCCAGCATTTT; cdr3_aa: CATSRATGDNQPQHF
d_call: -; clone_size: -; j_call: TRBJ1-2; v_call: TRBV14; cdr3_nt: TGTGCCAGCACACGGAGCTATGGCTACACCTTC; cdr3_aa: CASTRSYGYTF
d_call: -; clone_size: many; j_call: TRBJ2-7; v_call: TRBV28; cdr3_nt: TGTGCCAGCAGTTTCCAGGGATACTACGAGCAGTACTTC; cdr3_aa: CASSFQGYYEQYF
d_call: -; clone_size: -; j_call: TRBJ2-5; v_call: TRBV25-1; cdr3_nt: TGTGCCAGCAGTACAGACCTCACCCAAGAGACCCAGTACTTC; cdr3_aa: CASSTDLTQETQYF
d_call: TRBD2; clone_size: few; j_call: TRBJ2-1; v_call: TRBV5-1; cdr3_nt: TGCGCCACGAGGGCGGGGGAGGTTGTCGGCAATGAGCAGTTCTTC; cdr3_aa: CATRAGEVVGNEQFF
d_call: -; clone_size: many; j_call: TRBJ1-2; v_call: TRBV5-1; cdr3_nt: TGCGCCAGCAGCGCGGCTGGACCGCTCACCTTC; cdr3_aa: CASSAAGPLTF
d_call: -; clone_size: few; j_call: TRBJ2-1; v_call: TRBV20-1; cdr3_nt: TGCAGTGCTAGAGTGGACAATAGCAGAGGGGAGCAGTTCTTC; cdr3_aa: CSARVDNSRGEQFF